A selection of T cell receptor beta chains follows, all from one sample in a study of cytomegalovirus exposure and HLA in healthy donors. The table came from immunoSEQ multiplex PCR; TCRdb's copy has only in-frame clones and leaves some out. The top ten clones hold 1.6% of a sample with around 120,000 clones, about 72% of them seen once. Input material: PBMCs. The receptor source for this set is a man aged 30 to 45 in good health and CMV-seropositive. Both conserved end residues are part of each CDR3. D genes are given only for firm matches. Clone sizes are given selectively: once, few, many, or a class where the clone is expanded.

>.|TRBJ1-5|.|TRBV4-1
TGCGCCAGCAGCCCGGGGAGCTATCAGCCCCAGCATTTT
CASSPGSYQPQHF
>.|TRBJ1-2|TRBD1|TRBV2
TGTGCCAGCACTTCCCTCAGAGGGACAGGGTCGGGAGGCTACACCTTC
CASTSLRGTGSGGYTF
>.|TRBJ2-1|.|TRBV5-6
TGTGCCAGCAGCTTGGGGTCTTCTAGGAATGTGCAGTTCTTC
CASSLGSSRNVQFF
>.|TRBJ2-3|TRBD1|TRBV10-1
TGCGCCAGCAGTGACGGGACAGGGAGCACAGATACGCAGTATTTT
CASSDGTGSTDTQYF
>.|TRBJ1-4|.|TRBV5-1
TGCGCCAGCAGCTCTCAGGGGATTTGGAATGAAAAACTGTTTTTT
CASSSQGIWNEKLFF
>few|TRBJ1-6|.|TRBV28
TGTGCCAGCAGTTTCACAGGAGACAATTCACCCCTCCACTTT
CASSFTGDNSPLHF
>.|TRBJ2-7|TRBD2|TRBV30
TGTGCCTGGAGTGGGACTAGCGGGATGGCGCAGTACTTC
CAWSGTSGMAQYF
>.|TRBJ2-1|TRBD2|TRBV7-9
TGTGCCAGCAGTTTAGGGCAATTAGCGGGCCTTGAGCAGTTCTTC
CASSLGQLAGLEQFF
>.|TRBJ1-5|.|TRBV19
TGTGCCAGTAGTATAGGTTTGAGAGGCAATCAGCCCCAGCATTTT
CASSIGLRGNQPQHF
>.|TRBJ2-7|.|TRBV5-6
TGTGCCAGCAGACCACGACCAGGCCCCTACGAGCAGTACTTC
CASRPRPGPYEQYF
>.|TRBJ2-3|TRBD2|TRBV19
TGTGCCAGTAGTATAGAGGCTCGGGAGGGGGGGACAGATACGCAGTATTTT
CASSIEAREGGTDTQYF
>.|TRBJ1-1|.|TRBV7-9
TGTGCCAGCAGCTCGACTTACCTACAGGGAGTTCCTTTCTTT
CASSSTYLQGVPFF
>.|TRBJ2-2|.|TRBV2
TGTGCCAGCAGAGGTCAGGTGGACACCGGGGAGCTGTTTTTT
CASRGQVDTGELFF
>.|TRBJ2-2|TRBD2|TRBV9
TGTGCCAGCAGCGGGAGGGGACTAGGGCACACCGGGGAGCTGTTTTTT
CASSGRGLGHTGELFF
>few|TRBJ2-7|.|TRBV10-3
TGTGTTTTTAGCAAGCAGAAGGCGGCATACGAGCAGTACTTC
CVFSKQKAAYEQYF
>few|TRBJ1-4|.|TRBV9
TGTGCCAGCAGCAGCGTTAATGAAAAACTGTTTTTT
CASSSVNEKLFF
>.|TRBJ2-7|.|TRBV7-2
TGTGCCAGCAGCTTAGTGAGGCTGTACGAGCAGTACTTC
CASSLVRLYEQYF
>.|TRBJ2-1|TRBD2|TRBV7-9
TGTGCCAGCAGGTCCGGGACTAGCCTCAATGAGCAGTTCTTC
CASRSGTSLNEQFF
>.|TRBJ2-3|.|TRBV5-6
TGTGCCAGCAGCTTGTCCCGTATGGGTCCTGGCGGAGATACGCAGTATTTT
CASSLSRMGPGGDTQYF
>.|TRBJ1-5|.|TRBV5-4
TGTGCCAGCAGCTTTGGGGGGGCCGGCAATCAGCCCCAGCATTTT
CASSFGGAGNQPQHF
>.|TRBJ1-1|.|TRBV25-1
TGTGCCAGCAGTGAAGGGGGACTGCCAATGAACACTGAAGCTTTTTTT
CASSEGGLPMNTEAFF
>.|TRBJ2-1|.|TRBV7-6
TGTGCCAGCAGCTTAGTGCAATTAACGGGAGTTAGGGACAATGAGCAGTTCTTC
CASSLVQLTGVRDNEQFF
>.|TRBJ2-7|.|TRBV7-9
TGTGCCAGCGCCAGGATACCCACCTACGAGCAGTACTTC
CASARIPTYEQYF
>.|TRBJ2-6|TRBD1|TRBV11-1
TGTGCCAGCAGCCCGTTGACAGGGCTCTCTGGGGCCAACGTCCTGACTTTC
CASSPLTGLSGANVLTF
>.|TRBJ2-2|.|TRBV11-2
TGTGCCAGCAAATTTTCCGTGAACACCGGGGAGCTGTTTTTT
CASKFSVNTGELFF
>.|TRBJ2-3|.|TRBV5-1
TGCGCCAGCAGCTCGGCCCGGACTAGCACAGATACGCAGTATTTT
CASSSARTSTDTQYF
>.|TRBJ2-7|.|TRBV30
TGTGCCTGGAGTCTGCAGGCCTACGAGCAGTACTTC
CAWSLQAYEQYF
>.|TRBJ1-6|.|TRBV7-9
TGTGCCAGCAGCCTCGGACACTCCGTAGATTCACCCCTCCACTTT
CASSLGHSVDSPLHF
>once|TRBJ2-1|TRBD2|TRBV7-2
TGTGCCAGCAGGGGCGGGAGGGGGTCCTACAATGAGCAGTTCTTC
CASRGGRGSYNEQFF
>.|TRBJ2-2|.|TRBV5-1
TGCGCCAGCAGCTTAAGGGCAGGGTCGGAAGGGGAGCTGTTTTTT
CASSLRAGSEGELFF
>many|TRBJ2-7|TRBD1|TRBV6-5
TGTGCCAGCAGTTACTCCGGGACAGGGAACTACGAGCAGTACTTC
CASSYSGTGNYEQYF
>.|TRBJ2-7|.|TRBV7-9
TGTGCCAGCAGCTTAAAGGAAGGGGCCACCTACGAGCAGTACTTC
CASSLKEGATYEQYF
>.|TRBJ1-2|.|TRBV2
TGTGCCAGCACTAAGAGGCGAGAGAATACCTATGGCTACACCTTC
CASTKRRENTYGYTF
>.|TRBJ2-3|TRBD2|TRBV27
TGTGCCAGCAGAGAAGCGGGAGGGCTGAATACGCAGTATTTT
CASREAGGLNTQYF
>few|TRBJ2-3|.|TRBV6-6
TGTGCCAGCAGTTACCAAGGGGGAAGGACAGATACGCAGTATTTT
CASSYQGGRTDTQYF
>.|TRBJ1-3|.|TRBV7-8
TGTGCCAGCAGCCCCTGGAAGACAGGCCGTTCTGGAAACACCATATATTTT
CASSPWKTGRSGNTIYF
>.|TRBJ1-3|.|TRBV28
TGTGCCACCTACCAGGGACACTTGAATCGTGCTGGAAACACCATATATTTT
CATYQGHLNRAGNTIYF
>.|TRBJ1-1|TRBD1|TRBV7-8
TGTGCCAGCATCCTCTCGGGGACAGGGAAAAACACTGAAGCTTTCTTT
CASILSGTGKNTEAFF
>.|TRBJ1-2|.|TRBV5-8
TGTGCCAGCAGCTTTACGATCGGAGGCTATGGCTACACCTTC
CASSFTIGGYGYTF
>.|TRBJ1-3|.|TRBV6-1
TGTGCCAGCCGGAGTGGACTAGCTGGAAACACCATATATTTT
CASRSGLAGNTIYF
>.|TRBJ2-5|.|TRBV7-3
TGTGCCAGCAGCCCAACGTCCAGAGGAGAGACCCAGTACTTC
CASSPTSRGETQYF
>once|TRBJ2-7|.|TRBV11-3
TGTGCCAGCAGCTTCGGCAGGGCCTACGAGCAGTACTTC
CASSFGRAYEQYF
>.|TRBJ1-1|TRBD1|TRBV9
TGTGCCAGCAGCGTTACCGGGACAGGGCTCACTGAAGCTTTCTTT
CASSVTGTGLTEAFF
>.|TRBJ2-3|TRBD2|TRBV7-9
TGTGCCAGCAGCTTATCTTTGGCGGGAGGCACAGATACGCAGTATTTT
CASSLSLAGGTDTQYF
>.|TRBJ1-5|.|TRBV6-5
TGTGCCAGCAGTCCGTCCAGGGATTACCAGCCCCAGCATTTT
CASSPSRDYQPQHF
>.|TRBJ2-7|.|TRBV13
TGTGCCAGCAGCTTGGACGGAGGGCGATCCTACGAGCAGTACTTC
CASSLDGGRSYEQYF
>few|TRBJ2-2|.|TRBV6-1
TGTGCCAGCAGGCGGGCTAGTCGAACCGGGGAGCTGTTTTTT
CASRRASRTGELFF
>.|TRBJ2-7|TRBD1|TRBV6-5
TGTGCCAGCAGCCGGGACAGGGGTTACGAGCAGTACTTC
CASSRDRGYEQYF
>few|TRBJ1-1|.|TRBV7-8
TGTGCCAGCAGCCCCCAGCGGGAGGGCACTGAAGCTTTCTTT
CASSPQREGTEAFF
>.|TRBJ1-1|.|TRBV9
TGTGCCAGCAGCCCCACCGGGAGGGAGGGCACTGAAGCTTTCTTT
CASSPTGREGTEAFF
>.|TRBJ2-1|TRBD2|TRBV9
TGTGCCAGCAGCGAGATAAGCGGGAGGGACTCCTACAATGAGCAGTTCTTC
CASSEISGRDSYNEQFF
>.|TRBJ1-5|.|TRBV7-6
TGTGCCAGCAGCTTAGAGGGCCCGGGGTGGGATCAGCCCCAGCATTTT
CASSLEGPGWDQPQHF